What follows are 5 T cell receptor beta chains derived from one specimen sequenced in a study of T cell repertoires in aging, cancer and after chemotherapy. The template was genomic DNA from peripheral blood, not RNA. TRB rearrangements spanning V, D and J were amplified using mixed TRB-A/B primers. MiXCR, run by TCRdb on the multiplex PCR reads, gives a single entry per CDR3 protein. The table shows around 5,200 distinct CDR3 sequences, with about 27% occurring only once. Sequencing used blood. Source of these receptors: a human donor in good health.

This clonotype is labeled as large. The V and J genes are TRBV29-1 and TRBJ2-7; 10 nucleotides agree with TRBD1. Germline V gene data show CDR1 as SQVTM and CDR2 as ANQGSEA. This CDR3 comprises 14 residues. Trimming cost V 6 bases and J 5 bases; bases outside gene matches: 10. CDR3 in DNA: TGCAGCGTCGAAAGGGGACAGGGGCACAACGAGCAGTACTTC. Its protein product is CSVERGQGHNEQYF.

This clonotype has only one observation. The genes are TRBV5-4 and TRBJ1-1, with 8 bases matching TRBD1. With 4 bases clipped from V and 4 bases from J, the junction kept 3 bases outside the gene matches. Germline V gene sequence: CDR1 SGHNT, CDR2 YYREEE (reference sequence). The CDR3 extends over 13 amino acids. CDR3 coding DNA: TGTGCCAGCAGCGGCAGGGGGCGCACTGAAGCTTTCTTT. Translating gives CASSGRGRTEAFF. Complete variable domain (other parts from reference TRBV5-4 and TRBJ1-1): ETGVTQSPTHLIKTRGQQVTLRCSSQSGHNTVSWYQQALGQGPQFIFQYYREEENGRGNFPPRFSGLQFPNYSSELNVNALELDDSALYLCASSGRGRTEAFFGQGTRLTVV.

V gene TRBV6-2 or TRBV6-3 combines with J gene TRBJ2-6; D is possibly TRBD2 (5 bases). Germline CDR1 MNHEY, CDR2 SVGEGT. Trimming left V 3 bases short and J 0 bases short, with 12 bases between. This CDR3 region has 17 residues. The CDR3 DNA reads TGTGCCAGCAGTTATACCGACGGGAACTCTGGGGCCAACGTCCTGACTTTC. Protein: CASSYTDGNSGANVLTF.

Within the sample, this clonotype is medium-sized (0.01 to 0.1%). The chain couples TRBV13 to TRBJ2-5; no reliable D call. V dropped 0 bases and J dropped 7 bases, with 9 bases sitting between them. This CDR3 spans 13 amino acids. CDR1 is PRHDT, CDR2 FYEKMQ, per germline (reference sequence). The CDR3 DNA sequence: TGTGCCAGCAGCTTAGGAGCGATAGGGACCCAGTACTTC. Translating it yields CASSLGAIGTQYF.

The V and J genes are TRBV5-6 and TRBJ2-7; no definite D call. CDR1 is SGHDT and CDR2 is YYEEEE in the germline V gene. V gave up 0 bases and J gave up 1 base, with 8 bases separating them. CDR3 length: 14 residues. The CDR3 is CASSLVSVSYEQYF. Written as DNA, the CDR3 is TGTGCCAGCAGCTTGGTTTCCGTTTCCTACGAGCAGTACTTC.